The rows below give T cell receptor beta chains drawn from one sample of a study of blood T cell repertoires in COVID-19. Profiled with immunoSEQ multiplex PCR; TCRdb holds only in-frame clones, not every one. Of some 150,000 clones listed, roughly 91% were seen once; the top ten hold around 3%. Source material: peripheral blood. All receptors derive from a man aged 55 to 70 with active or convalescent COVID-19. Each CDR3 is given with its conserved first and last residue. The D gene is left open where the match is weak. Clone size is given for some rows only: seen once, a few or many times, or a class if the clone is expanded.

clone_size	d_call	j_call	v_call	cdr3_aa	cdr3_nt
-	-	TRBJ1-1	TRBV25-1	CASSESGLTDTEAFF	TGTGCCAGCAGTGAATCAGGGTTAACGGACACTGAAGCTTTCTTT
-	-	TRBJ2-7	TRBV2	CATSSQHKGGVQYF	TGTGCCACCTCCTCACAACACAAAGGGGGGGTGCAGTACTTC
-	-	TRBJ1-4	TRBV10-3	CAISEGAFNEKLFF	TGTGCCATCAGTGAGGGGGCCTTTAATGAAAAACTGTTTTTT
-	-	TRBJ2-4	TRBV19	CASSTPGETSIQYF	TGTGCCAGTAGTACTCCCGGGGAGACGAGCATTCAGTACTTC
-	-	TRBJ1-2	TRBV24-1	CATSDPDRLYGYTF	TGTGCCACCAGTGACCCTGACAGGCTGTATGGCTACACCTTC
-	-	TRBJ2-7	TRBV11-2	CASSRPQGYEQYF	TGTGCCAGCAGCCGTCCCCAGGGATACGAGCAGTACTTC
-	-	TRBJ1-4	TRBV30	CAWSVRGLTTNEKLFF	TGTGCCTGGAGTGTACGAGGACTAACAACTAATGAAAAACTGTTTTTT
-	TRBD2	TRBJ2-5	TRBV10-3	CAISPTSGRDREETQYF	TGTGCCATCAGTCCGACTAGCGGGAGGGATAGGGAAGAGACCCAGTACTTC
once	TRBD2	TRBJ2-1	TRBV5-1	CASSLVGGSVGEQFF	TGCGCCAGCAGTCTGGTGGGCGGGAGTGTCGGTGAGCAGTTCTTC
-	-	TRBJ1-5	TRBV6-5	CASRYYGDQPQHF	TGTGCCAGCAGGTACTACGGGGATCAGCCCCAGCATTTT
-	TRBD1	TRBJ1-3	TRBV18	CASSPNRGPGNTIYF	TGTGCCAGCTCCCCAAACAGGGGGCCTGGAAACACCATATATTTT
-	-	TRBJ1-2	TRBV5-1	CASSLRQGTNYGYTF	TGCGCCAGCAGCTTGCGCCAGGGGACTAACTATGGCTACACCTTC
once	-	TRBJ1-6	TRBV2	CASRLRGNSPLHF	TGTGCCAGCCGACTGCGAGGTAATTCACCCCTCCACTTT
-	TRBD1	TRBJ2-5	TRBV10-3	CAIRSDRAGETQYF	TGTGCCATCAGATCGGACAGGGCCGGCGAGACCCAGTACTTC
-	TRBD1	TRBJ2-5	TRBV11-3	CASSSTGGETQYF	TGTGCCAGCAGCTCGACAGGGGGCGAGACCCAGTACTTC
once	TRBD1	TRBJ1-4	TRBV5-1	CASSLATGGGNEKLFF	TGCGCCAGCAGCTTAGCGACAGGGGGCGGTAATGAAAAACTGTTTTTT